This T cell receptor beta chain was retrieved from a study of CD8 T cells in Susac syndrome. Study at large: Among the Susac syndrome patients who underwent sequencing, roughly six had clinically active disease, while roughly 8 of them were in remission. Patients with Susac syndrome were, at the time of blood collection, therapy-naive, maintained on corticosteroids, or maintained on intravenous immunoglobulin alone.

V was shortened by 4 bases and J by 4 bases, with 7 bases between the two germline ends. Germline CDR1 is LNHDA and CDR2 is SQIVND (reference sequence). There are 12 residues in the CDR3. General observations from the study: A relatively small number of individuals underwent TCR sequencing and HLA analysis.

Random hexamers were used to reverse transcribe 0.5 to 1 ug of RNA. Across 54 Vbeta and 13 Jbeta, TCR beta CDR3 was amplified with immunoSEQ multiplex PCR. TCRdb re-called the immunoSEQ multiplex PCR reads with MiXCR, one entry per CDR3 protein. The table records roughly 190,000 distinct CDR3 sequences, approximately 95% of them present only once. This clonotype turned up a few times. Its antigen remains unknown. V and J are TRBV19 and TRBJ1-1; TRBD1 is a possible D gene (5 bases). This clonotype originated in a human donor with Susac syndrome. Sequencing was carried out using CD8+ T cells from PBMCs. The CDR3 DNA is TGTGCCAGTAGTAGCGGGGGCACTGAAGCTTTCTTT. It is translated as CASSSGGTEAFF. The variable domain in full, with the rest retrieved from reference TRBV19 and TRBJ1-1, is DGGITQSPKYLFRKEGQNVTLSCEQNLNHDAMYWYRQDPGQGLRLIYYSQIVNDFQKGDIAEGYSVSREKKESFPLTVTSAQKNPTAFYLCASSSGGTEAFFGQGTRLTVV.